The 32 T cell receptor beta chains listed next were all sequenced from one sample in a study of a mutant IDH1 vaccine in newly diagnosed glioma. Sequencing was performed with immunoSEQ multiplex PCR; in TCRdb, only in-frame clones are kept and a portion is missing. The sample has approximately 84,000 clones; approximately 75% are singletons. No cognate antigen is known for these TCRs. Time point described: week 47, end of study. Vaccination used 300 ug of mutant IDH1 20-mer peptide per dose, with topical imiquimod. Sequences were derived from PBMCs, sampled from a glioma patient whose treatment included an IDH1 peptide vaccine. These receptors all come from a man between 40 and 49 years old with glioma.

Only one count was recorded for this clone. This chain joins TRBV21-1 and TRBJ1-6; the table calls TRBD1, which could not be checked here. TRBV21-1 is tagged as a pseudogene. This CDR3 has 16 amino acids. CDR3 protein: CASSPSEDSSNSPLHF. CDR3 DNA sequence: TGTGCCAGCAGCCCTTCAGAGGACAGCAGCAATTCACCCCTCCACTTT.

CDR3 bases: TGTGCCAGCAGCTCGACAGTCTCTGGAAACACCATATATTTT. This encodes CASSSTVSGNTIYF. This chain joins TRBV7-2 and TRBJ1-3; a weak D match, TRBD1 (5 bases). V was cut by 4 bases and J by 0 bases, with 7 bases left in between. Germline V gene sequence: CDR1 SGHTA, CDR2 FQGNSA. The CDR3 contains 14 residues.

V usage is TRBV4-3 and J usage is TRBJ1-2; 9 bases match TRBD1. V gave up 4 bases and J gave up 5 bases; unmatched junction bases: 8. The length of the CDR3 is 15 residues. Germline V CDR1 and CDR2: LGHNA, YSLEER. The CDR3 loop is CASSLGQGVGYGYTF. Here the CDR3 DNA reads TGCGCCAGCAGCCTGGGACAGGGTGTAGGGTATGGCTACACCTTC.

The DNA of the CDR3 is TGTGCCAGCAGTGAAGATTACTTTGGGGAAAACAATGAGCAGTTCTTC. Protein product: CASSEDYFGENNEQFF. V usage is TRBV6-1 and J usage is TRBJ2-1; D uncertain. V was shortened by 1 base and J by 5 bases, with 15 bases between the two germline ends. The CDR3 has 16 residues. Germline CDR1 and CDR2: MNHNS and SASEGT.

The chain recombines TRBV6-1 with TRBJ1-1; 9 nucleotides agree with TRBD1. The CDR3 is 14 residues long. Per germline, CDR1 MNHNS and CDR2 SASEGT. V was clipped by 7 bases and J by 0 bases; unmatched bases: 3. The CDR3 DNA follows: TGTGCCAGCAACCGGGACAGGGTGAACACTGAAGCTTTCTTT. It translates to CASNRDRVNTEAFF.

The chain links TRBV9 to TRBJ2-1; tentatively, D is TRBD2 (6 bases). This CDR3 is 16 amino acids long. V was clipped by 0 bases and J by 1 base, with 11 bases between them. Germline CDR1 reads SGDLS; CDR2 reads YYNGEE. In DNA form, the CDR3 reads TGTGCCAGCAGCGTAGTGAGCGGGTTATCCTACAATGAGCAGTTCTTC. The encoded protein is CASSVVSGLSYNEQFF.

The CDR3 sequence: CASSLDTDTQYF. The CDR3, as DNA: TGCGCCAGCAGCTTGGACACAGATACGCAGTATTTT. The chain carries TRBV5-1 and TRBJ2-3, with D unresolved. With 0 bases removed from V and 2 bases from J, the gap between germline ends came to 1 base. Germline V lookup: CDR1 SGHRS, CDR2 YFSETQ. The CDR3 totals 12 residues. Complete variable domain (other parts from reference TRBV5-1 and TRBJ2-3): KAGVTQTPRYLIKTRGQQVTLSCSPISGHRSVSWYQQTPGQGLQFLFEYFSETQRNKGNFPGRFSGRQFSNSRSEMNVSTLELGDSALYLCASSLDTDTQYFGPGTRLTVL.

This clone was picked up a small number of times. The chain couples TRBV10-3 to TRBJ1-1; D is uncertain. The CDR3 extends over 12 amino acids. V was clipped by 4 bases and J by 4 bases, with 7 bases between them. CDR1 is ENHRY, CDR2 SYGVKD, per germline. This CDR3 is CAISAQATEAFF. CDR3 bases: TGTGCCATCAGTGCCCAGGCCACTGAAGCTTTCTTT.

The chain couples TRBV19 to TRBJ2-3; 8 nucleotides align to TRBD1. This CDR3 is 16 amino acids long. The germline V gene encodes CDR1 LNHDA and CDR2 SQIVND (reference sequence). V lost 4 bases to trimming and J lost 4 bases; unmatched junction nucleotides: 10. CDR3 sequence (DNA): TGTGCCAGTAGTAAATGGACAGGGAGGAGGGCAGATACGCAGTATTTT. This translates into CASSKWTGRRADTQYF.

The chain links TRBV7-9 to TRBJ1-1, with 9 bases aligning to TRBD1. V gave up 6 bases and J gave up 5 bases; unmatched junction bases: 10. CDR1 is SEHNR and CDR2 is FQNEAQ in the germline V gene (reference sequence). CDR3 length: 15 residues. The CDR3 reads CASRYGTGRGTEAFF. CDR3 nucleotides: TGTGCCAGCAGGTACGGGACAGGGAGGGGGACTGAAGCTTTCTTT.

The CDR3 is CASSLYRGETAADTQYF. In DNA form, the CDR3 reads TGTGCCAGCAGCTTATACCGGGGAGAGACAGCCGCAGATACGCAGTATTTT. This chain connects TRBV7-9 to TRBJ2-3; D is possibly TRBD1 or TRBD2 (5 bases each). The CDR3 covers 17 residues. Germline-derived CDR1 and CDR2 are SEHNR and FQNEAQ (reference sequence). V lost 2 bases and J lost 4, with 19 bases in between. Filled out from reference TRBV7-9 and TRBJ2-3, the complete variable domain reads DTGVSQNPRHKITKRGQNVTFRCDPISEHNRLYWYRQTLGQGPEFLTYFQNEAQLEKSRLLSDRFSAERPKGSFSTLEIQRTEQGDSAMYLCASSLYRGETAADTQYFGPGTRLTVL.

This rearrangement joins TRBV5-1 to TRBJ2-1; 14 bases align to TRBD2. Germline trimming cut 2 bases from V and 5 bases from J; bases unmatched to any gene: 9. CDR1 is SGHRS, CDR2 YFSETQ, per germline. The CDR3 extends over 18 amino acids. CDR3 amino acids: CASSLGLAGGSLHNEQFF. CDR3 nucleotide sequence: TGCGCCAGCAGCTTAGGACTAGCGGGAGGATCTCTCCACAATGAGCAGTTCTTC.

The rearrangement uses TRBV19 and TRBJ1-5; the D gene is possibly TRBD1 (5 bases). There are 15 residues in the CDR3. The V gene's germline CDR1 is LNHDA and CDR2 SQIVND (reference sequence). V was cut by 1 base and J by 8 bases, with 15 bases left in between. The CDR3 coding sequence is TGTGCCAGTAGTATAGCAGGGAGGGGTACAGAGCCCCAGCATTTT. Amino acids: CASSIAGRGTEPQHF.

This clone has more than one count but fewer than ten. The rearrangement links TRBV5-3 to TRBJ2-5, with 7 positions matching TRBD1. TRBV5-3 is treated as an ORF (open reading frame) with a function not yet certain. J was trimmed by 4 bases and V by 0 bases; bases with no gene match: 6. CDR3 length: 15 amino acids. DNA for the CDR3: TGTGCCAGAAGCTTGGACCCCGGACAGGCAGAGACCCAGTACTTC. This sequence encodes CARSLDPGQAETQYF.

The V and J genes are TRBV15 and TRBJ2-7, with D perhaps matching TRBD2 (6 bases). V gave up 0 bases and J gave up 0 bases, with 12 bases separating them. The CDR3 extends over 16 amino acids. Germline CDR1 is LNHNV and CDR2 is YYDKDF (reference sequence). CDR3 loop: CATSRDRDLSSYEQYF. CDR3 nucleotide sequence: TGTGCCACCAGCAGAGACCGGGACTTGAGCTCCTACGAGCAGTACTTC.

The CDR3 DNA reads as TGCGCCAGCAGCTTGGAATCTAGGACTAATGAGCAGTTCTTC. As protein: CASSLESRTNEQFF. The rearrangement uses TRBV5-1 and TRBJ2-1; weak D call: TRBD2 (5 bases). The V gene's germline CDR1 is SGHRS and CDR2 YFSETQ. The V and J ends lost 0 bases and 7 bases respectively, with 11 bases between them. The length of the CDR3 is 14 residues.

The chain is built from TRBV5-1 and TRBJ2-7, with 7 positions matching TRBD1. Germline CDR1 and CDR2: SGHRS and YFSETQ. The ends lost 1 base at V and 5 bases at J; junction bases unmatched: 6. This CDR3 has 14 amino acids. CDR3 nucleotide sequence: TGCGCCAGCAGCTTGCAGGGGGTCCCTCACGAGCAGTACTTC. This encodes CASSLQGVPHEQYF.

The chain is built from TRBV6-1 and TRBJ1-2; 7 nucleotides line up with TRBD1. The CDR3 length is 14 residues. Germline CDR1 MNHNS, CDR2 SASEGT. V gave up 8 bases and J gave up 5 bases; unmatched junction bases: 11. DNA for the CDR3: TGTGCCAGCTGGGACAGCTTCAGGTCGTATGGCTACACCTTC. Translated: CASWDSFRSYGYTF.

The chain has TRBV5-4 and TRBJ2-5, with D unclear. Trimming took 4 bases from V and 2 from J, leaving 18 bases between them. Germline CDR1 SGHNT, CDR2 YYREEE (reference sequence). The CDR3 extends over 16 amino acids. CDR3 DNA sequence: TGTGCCAGCAGCCCGCAGACTGCGACCCCTCAAGAGACCCAGTACTTC. Protein: CASSPQTATPQETQYF.

The chain combines TRBV25-1 with TRBJ2-3; D might be TRBD2 (6 bases). Germline V CDR1 and CDR2: MGHDK, SYGVNS. The CDR3 runs to 14 residues. V lost 6 bases and J 2 bases, leaving 12 bases between the germline ends. CDR3 sequence (DNA): TGTGCCAGCAGCCTGGAGGGGTTCACAGATACGCAGTATTTT. Encoded protein: CASSLEGFTDTQYF.

The V and J genes are TRBV7-9 and TRBJ1-3, with D hard to call. Trimming stripped 1 base from V and 0 bases from J, with 10 bases between. The CDR3 is 16 amino acids. Looked up from germline, CDR1 is SEHNR and CDR2 is FQNEAQ (reference sequence). CDR3 residues: CASSLGRWSSGNTIYF. The DNA for the CDR3 is TGTGCCAGCAGCTTAGGGAGGTGGTCCTCTGGAAACACCATATATTTT.

This chain uses TRBV27 with TRBJ2-1, with D unresolved. Germline lookup yields CDR1 MNHEY and CDR2 SMNVEV (reference sequence). This CDR3 contains 12 residues. The V end lost 7 bases, the J end lost 9 bases, and 13 bases lay between the germline ends. CDR3: CASTDLFGEQFF. CDR3 DNA: TGTGCCAGCACCGATTTGTTCGGTGAGCAGTTCTTC.

V is TRBV28 and J is TRBJ2-1; the D is unclear. The V and J ends lost 4 bases and 7 bases respectively, with 5 bases between them. The germline gives CDR1 MDHEN, CDR2 SYDVKM. This CDR3 has 11 residues. The CDR3 protein is CASSYRNEQFF. CDR3 bases: TGTGCCAGCAGTTATAGGAATGAGCAGTTCTTC.

The chain uses TRBV25-1 and TRBJ2-5; D gene ambiguous. CDR3 size: 14 residues. Trimming removed 1 base from V and 1 base from J, with 7 bases in between. The germline V gene has CDR1 MGHDK and CDR2 SYGVNS. Here the CDR3 reads CASSEFWGQETQYF. The CDR3 coding sequence is TGTGCCAGCAGTGAATTTTGGGGCCAAGAGACCCAGTACTTC.

Points on this clone: A junction end diverges from the germline sequence, so it may reflect a read error. The chain links TRBV7-7 to TRBJ2-1; 7 bases map to TRBD1. From germline, CDR1 is SSHAT and CDR2 FNYEAQ (reference sequence). This CDR3 region has 13 residues. This CDR3 reads CASSPTGENEQFF. As DNA, the CDR3 is TGTGCTAGCAGCCCAACAGGGGAGAATGAGCAGTTCTTC.

The rearrangement links TRBV7-9 to TRBJ2-1; D possibly corresponds to TRBD2 (6 bases). This CDR3 has 17 residues. V was trimmed by 1 base and J by 0 bases, leaving 13 bases between them. CDR1 SEHNR and CDR2 FQNEAQ come from the germline V gene (reference sequence). CDR3 in amino acids: CASSLVGDSSSYNEQFF. The CDR3 nucleotides are TGTGCCAGCAGCTTAGTGGGGGACTCTAGCTCCTACAATGAGCAGTTCTTC.

The chain is built from TRBV18 and TRBJ2-1; maybe TRBD1 (6 bases). Germline V lookup: CDR1 KGHSH, CDR2 LQKENI. Trimming took off 3 bases at V and 3 bases at J, with 12 bases between the two ends. This CDR3 region has 15 residues. The CDR3 spells CASSPQTGFYNEQFF. CDR3 coding DNA: TGTGCCAGCTCACCGCAGACAGGCTTCTACAATGAGCAGTTCTTC.

V gene TRBV28 combines with J gene TRBJ1-5; TRBD1 is a possible D gene (6 bases). CDR1 MDHEN and CDR2 SYDVKM come from the germline V gene. CDR3 length: 17 amino acids. Between the trimmed V and J ends, which lost 6 bases and 1 base, there was a span of 19 bases. CDR3 sequence: CASRSPKGQKSNQPQHF. The CDR3 coding sequence is TGTGCCAGCAGGTCCCCCAAAGGACAGAAAAGCAATCAGCCCCAGCATTTT.

The V gene is TRBV4-1, the J gene TRBJ1-2; D gene uncertain. Trimming shortened V by 0 bases and J by 6 bases, and 8 bases separated the two germline ends. The CDR3 is 13 amino acids. Germline CDR1 and CDR2: MGHRA and YSYEKL. The CDR3 DNA reads TGCGCCAGCAGCCAAGAAAATTCGGATGGCTACACCTTC. Amino acid sequence: CASSQENSDGYTF.

The rearrangement uses TRBV7-2 and TRBJ2-3; 8 nucleotides align to TRBD2. Germline loops: CDR1 SGHTA, CDR2 FQGNSA. Unmatched junction bases numbered 15, after V lost 5 bases and J lost 5 bases. The CDR3 is made up of 17 amino acids. Here the CDR3 DNA reads TGTGCCAGCAGCGCCTATGGTGGAACTAGCGGAGGAGATACGCAGTATTTT. Its translation is CASSAYGGTSGGDTQYF.

The chain carries TRBV7-9 and TRBJ2-6; possible D gene TRBD1, 7 bases. The CDR3 sequence is 18 residues long. Germline V CDR1 and CDR2: SEHNR, FQNEAQ (reference sequence). Trimming removed 1 base from V and 0 bases from J, with 13 bases in between. CDR3 coding DNA: TGTGCCAGCAGCTTAGTTCAGGGGGGCCTCTCTGGGGCCAACGTCCTGACTTTC. Translated: CASSLVQGGLSGANVLTF.

J is TRBJ2-2 and V is TRBV28; TRBD2 agrees at 10 bases. V shed 4 bases and J 2 bases; nucleotides not matched to a gene: 4. This CDR3 spans 16 amino acids. Germline V lookup: CDR1 MDHEN, CDR2 SYDVKM. The CDR3 reads CASSYRLAGNTGELFF. CDR3 coding DNA: TGTGCCAGCAGTTATCGACTAGCGGGTAACACCGGGGAGCTGTTTTTT. Complete variable domain (other parts from reference TRBV28 and TRBJ2-2): DVKVTQSSRYLVKRTGEKVFLECVQDMDHENMFWYRQDPGLGLRLIYFSYDVKMKEKGDIPEGYSVSREKKERFSLILESASTNQTSMYLCASSYRLAGNTGELFFGEGSRLTVL.